This T cell receptor (beta chain) was captured by sequencing in a study of Ad26.COV2.S vaccination and SARS-CoV-2 variants. Repertoires were generated with immunoSEQ multiplex PCR, while TCRdb's copy carries only in-frame clones and drops some. The sample yields roughly 320,000 clones, over 75% seen once. To note about this clone: The antigen is not known.

General observations from the study: Overall T cell responses may have been underestimated by the analyses of TCR breadth and depth. Those who received the vaccine showed greater spike-specific TCR breadth than those given placebo.

Treatment in this sample: around 19 received Ad26.COV2.S at low or high dose, single or two shots; several received placebo; per-sample allocation not given. Sampling occurred on day 63 after the first vaccine or placebo injection. The germline CDR1 and CDR2 sequences are GTSNPN and SVGIG (reference sequence). Between the trimmed V and J ends, which lost 1 base and 10 bases, there was a span of 17 bases. This CDR3 is 15 amino acids long. The TCR sequence derives from a person between 18 and 60 years old who received the Ad26.COV2.S COVID-19 vaccine or a placebo. The sequenced sample was peripheral blood, obtained in a trial of Ad26.COV2.S vaccine versus placebo. This sequence joins TRBV30 and TRBJ1-6; D may be TRBD1 (5 bases). CDR3 region: CAWSEGWQVGSPLHF. The CDR3 DNA is TGTGCCTGGAGTGAGGGGTGGCAGGTGGGCTCACCCCTCCACTTT.